Each of the 27 T cell receptor beta chains below was sequenced from the same sample in a study of T-cell memory formation after mild COVID-19. TCRdb processed the 5' RACE reads anew with MiXCR; each CDR3 protein has one entry. The sample records about 200,000 distinct CDR3 sequences, over 9% being singletons. The sequenced material came from PBMCs or a T cell subset sorted from them (not recorded which). Receptors were obtained from a man between 18 and 35 years old who had mild COVID-19 (a few samples of this study predate the infection). Cell type and time point are not known.

This clonotype has more than one count but fewer than ten. This rearrangement joins TRBV6-5 to TRBJ2-5, with D perhaps matching TRBD1 (6 bases). CDR1 is MNHEY and CDR2 is SVGAGI in the germline V gene. V was shortened by 0 bases and J by 7 bases, with 15 bases between the two germline ends. The CDR3 runs to 15 residues. DNA of the CDR3: TGTGCCAGCAGTTACTCGATAGGGGGAGCAGGGACCCAGTACTTC. Residues: CASSYSIGGAGTQYF.

This rearrangement joins TRBV25-1 to TRBJ1-2, with D unresolved. Trimming left V 1 base short and J 4 bases short, with 10 bases between. Germline V gene lookup returns CDR1 MGHDK and CDR2 SYGVNS. This CDR3 comprises 14 residues. Here the CDR3 DNA reads TGTGCCAGCAGTGAATGGGAACGGACCTATGGCTACACCTTC. Translation: CASSEWERTYGYTF.

At least ten counts were recorded for this clonotype. The J gene is TRBJ2-7, the V gene TRBV18, with 9 bases lining up with TRBD1. Germline V lookup: CDR1 KGHSH, CDR2 LQKENI. After removal of 2 bases from V and 5 bases from J, the junction contained 4 bases not matched to a gene. CDR3 size: 14 residues. This chain's CDR3 is CASSPGTGPDEQYF. The CDR3 DNA reads as TGTGCCAGCTCACCAGGGACAGGGCCGGACGAGCAGTACTTC.

V is TRBV2 and J is TRBJ1-5, with 8 bases fitting TRBD1. The germline CDR1 and CDR2 sequences are SNHLY and FYNNEI. J lost 1 base, V lost 4 bases, and 6 bases had no gene match. The CDR3 length is 16 residues. The CDR3 bases are TGTGCCAGCAGTGCGCAGGGGGCGGGAAGCAATCAGCCCCAGCATTTT. It is translated as CASSAQGAGSNQPQHF.

This clonotype was observed at least ten times. The chain has TRBV5-1 and TRBJ2-2; 7 bases are a match to TRBD1. Germline values: CDR1 SGHRS, CDR2 YFSETQ. The CDR3 totals 15 residues. Trimming took 4 bases from V and 6 from J; bases not matched to a gene: 9. CDR3 sequence: CASSLQRGRAGELFF. The CDR3 region has the DNA TGCGCCAGCAGCCTCCAAAGGGGGCGGGCCGGGGAGCTGTTTTTT.

The table lists this clonotype with many counts. The rearrangement joins TRBV7-2 to TRBJ1-1, with D perhaps TRBD1 (6 bases). There are 14 residues in the CDR3. Trimming took off 1 base at V and 5 bases at J, with 11 bases between the two ends. Germline lookup yields CDR1 SGHTA and CDR2 FQGNSA. The CDR3 reads CASSLEQGRTEAFF. In DNA, the CDR3 is TGTGCCAGCAGCTTAGAACAGGGAAGGACTGAAGCTTTCTTT.

The CDR3 DNA reads TGCAGTGCTAGCTATCCGGGACAGGGGTCTCTCTCTGTTAACTATGGCTACACCTTC. This sequence encodes CSASYPGQGSLSVNYGYTF. This sequence joins TRBV20-1 and TRBJ1-2; TRBD1 aligns across 10 bases. The CDR3 is made up of 19 amino acids. In germline, CDR1 is DFQATT, CDR2 SNEGSKA (reference sequence). After removal of 3 bases from V and 1 base from J, the junction contained 17 bases not matched to a gene.

The rearrangement links TRBV4-3 to TRBJ2-5, with D uncertain. Germline CDR1 reads LGHNA; CDR2 reads YSLEER. V was pared by 4 bases and J by 0 bases, with 6 bases between. The CDR3 length is 13 residues. CDR3 sequence (DNA): TGCGCCAGCAGCCGACAATACCAAGAGACCCAGTACTTC. Its translation: CASSRQYQETQYF.

The rearrangement uses TRBV19 and TRBJ2-7; no definite D call. Trimming removed 10 bases from V and 1 base from J, with 14 bases in between. The CDR3 length is 13 residues. Germline loops: CDR1 LNHDA, CDR2 SQIVND (reference sequence). This chain's CDR3 is CAIKGGSSYEQYF. The CDR3 DNA reads as TGTGCCATTAAGGGTGGCAGTTCCTACGAGCAGTACTTC.

This rearrangement joins TRBV6-6 to TRBJ2-7; D not certain. V shed 10 bases and J shed 0 bases, with 16 bases lying between them. Germline V gene lookup returns CDR1 MNHNY and CDR2 SVGAGI (reference sequence). This CDR3 contains 14 residues. This CDR3 is CATLPRADSYEQYV. CDR3 bases: TGTGCCACCCTCCCCCGGGCTGACTCCTACGAGCAGTACGTC.

The genes are TRBV30 and TRBJ2-7, with 7 bases fitting TRBD2. The CDR3 extends over 12 amino acids. The V gene end was trimmed by 5 bases and the J gene end by 5 bases; junction bases not matched to a gene: 6. From germline, CDR1 is GTSNPN and CDR2 SVGIG (reference sequence). As DNA, the CDR3 is TGTGCCTGGGCCAGCGGGGCCGACGAGCAGTACTTC. Encoded protein: CAWASGADEQYF.

This clonotype was recorded at least ten times. This chain links TRBV4-1 with TRBJ1-2; no clear D gene. This CDR3 is built from 12 residues. Trimming removed 4 bases at V and 8 bases at J, with 11 bases between. CDR1 is MGHRA and CDR2 is YSYEKL in the germline V gene. The CDR3 region has the DNA TGCGCCAGCAGCCCTCACGGTTCCGGCTACACCTTC. As protein: CASSPHGSGYTF.

This clonotype occurred many times. The gene calls are TRBV6-5 and TRBJ2-1; TRBD1 aligns across 7 bases. Germline V CDR1 and CDR2: MNHEY, SVGAGI. V lost 2 bases and J lost 7; bases outside the gene matches: 8. This CDR3 contains 15 residues. The CDR3 loop reads CASSYTTGARNEQFF. As DNA, the CDR3 is TGTGCCAGCAGTTACACAACAGGGGCAAGAAATGAGCAGTTCTTC.

This clonotype appeared a few times. An end of the junction does not agree with germline; a read error may underlie this. CDR3 residues: CASSLAIDSTPGTVW. The CDR3 coding sequence is TGTGCCAGCAGCTTAGCGATAGACAGTACCCCAGGAACGGTGTGG. J is TRBJ1-6 and V is TRBV7-2, with D maybe TRBD1 (5 bases). The length of the CDR3 is 15 residues. Germline CDR1 SGHTA, CDR2 FQGNSA.

The table lists this clonotype with many counts. V is TRBV5-1 and J is TRBJ2-3; 7 nucleotides align to TRBD2. Germline V lookup: CDR1 SGHRS, CDR2 YFSETQ. There are 14 residues in the CDR3. The junction had 1 base not matched to a gene; V was cut back by 3 bases and J by 0 bases. The CDR3, as DNA: TGCGCCAGCAGCTCGGGGGGAAGCACAGATACGCAGTATTTT. Amino acid sequence: CASSSGGSTDTQYF.

The sample holds a few counts of this clonotype. The CDR3 bases are TGTGCCAGCAGCTTATTGGGTATGACTGAAGCTTTCTTT. Its translation is CASSLLGMTEAFF. The V gene is TRBV7-9, the J gene TRBJ1-1, with D unresolved. The CDR3 consists of 13 residues. CDR1 is SEHNR, CDR2 FQNEAQ, per germline (reference sequence). The germline V and J ends were trimmed by 2 bases and 5 bases, with 9 bases remaining between them.

This chain uses TRBV7-9 with TRBJ1-6, with 8 positions matching TRBD1. CDR3 length: 14 residues. The germline V gene has CDR1 SEHNR and CDR2 FQNEAQ (reference sequence). V lost 11 bases and J lost 11; bases outside the gene matches: 14. The CDR3 DNA is TGTGCCTGCGCCAGGGGGCCAGAGGATCCACCCCTCCACTTT. This gives the protein CACARGPEDPPLHF. The variable domain in full, completed from reference TRBV7-9 and TRBJ1-6, reads DTGVSQNPRHKITKRGQNVTFRCDPISEHNRLYWYRQTLGQGPEFLTYFQNEAQLEKSRLLSDRFSAERPKGSFSTLEIQRTEQGDSAMYLCACARGPEDPPLHFGNGTRLTVT.

This clonotype is termed medium-sized (0.01 to 0.1%). The chain has TRBV5-5 and TRBJ2-5; TRBD2 matches at 11 bases. Per germline, CDR1 SGHKS and CDR2 YYEKEE (reference sequence). The CDR3 loop spans 15 amino acids. Germline trimming cut 1 base from V and 5 bases from J; bases unmatched to any gene: 4. The CDR3 DNA follows: TGTGCCAGCAGCTTGAATAGCGGGGGGGCCGAGACCCAGTACTTC. Translated: CASSLNSGGAETQYF. Full variable domain (remainder filled in from reference TRBV5-5 and TRBJ2-5): DAGVTQSPTHLIKTRGQQVTLRCSPISGHKSVSWYQQVLGQGPQFIFQYYEKEERGRGNFPDRFSARQFPNYSSELNVNALLLGDSALYLCASSLNSGGAETQYFGPGTRLLVL.

The rearrangement links TRBV2 to TRBJ2-7; 8 bases map to TRBD1. Germline CDR1 is SNHLY and CDR2 is FYNNEI. The V and J ends lost 7 bases and 0 bases, in that order; junction bases with no gene match: 11. The CDR3 has 16 amino acids. CDR3 nucleotide sequence: TGTGCCAGCAAACGGACAGGGACCTATTCCTCCTACGAGCAGTACTTC. This codes for CASKRTGTYSSYEQYF.

This clonotype occurred many times. The V gene is TRBV7-2, the J gene TRBJ2-5; D is perhaps TRBD2 (6 bases). In germline, CDR1 is SGHTA, CDR2 FQGNSA. The CDR3 is made up of 13 amino acids. V was cut by 2 bases and J by 5 bases, with 9 bases left in between. The CDR3 bases are TGTGCCAGCAGCTTACAGGCGGGGGAGACCCAGTACTTC. It is translated as CASSLQAGETQYF. The full variable domain, in which reference TRBV7-2 and TRBJ2-5 provide the parts outside the CDR3, is GAGVSQSPSNKVTEKGKDVELRCDPISGHTALYWYRQSLGQGLEFLIYFQGNSAPDKSGLPSDRFSAERTGGSVSTLTIQRTQQEDSAVYLCASSLQAGETQYFGPGTRLLVL.

V and J are TRBV23-1 and TRBJ2-3; no clear D. TRBV23-1 carries the ORF label, with uncertain function. This CDR3 comprises 13 residues. V was clipped by 10 bases and J by 2 bases, with 13 bases between them. CDR3 DNA sequence: TGCGCCACGAAGGGCAGGCCCACAGATACGCAGTATTTT. Its protein is CATKGRPTDTQYF.

This clonotype turned up a few times. This sequence joins TRBV28 and TRBJ1-2; perhaps TRBD1 as D (5 bases). Looked up from germline, CDR1 is MDHEN and CDR2 is SYDVKM. V shed 5 bases and J shed 4 bases, with 17 bases lying between them. There are 15 residues in the CDR3. The CDR3 nucleotides read TGTGCCAGCAGTACCTCCGTAGACAGATTCTATGGCTACACCTTC. It specifies CASSTSVDRFYGYTF.

There are a few counts of this clonotype. V and J are TRBV7-3 and TRBJ2-2; 11 nucleotides align to TRBD1. V gave up 5 bases and J gave up 6 bases; unmatched junction bases: 8. The CDR3 runs 16 residues. CDR1 SGHTA and CDR2 FQGTGA come from the germline V gene. CDR3 nucleotides: TGTGCCAGCAGCCGTCCGGGACAGGGGGAATCCGGGGAGCTGTTTTTT. Encoded protein: CASSRPGQGESGELFF.

The chain has TRBV4-1 and TRBJ2-7; D possibly uses TRBD1 or TRBD2 (7 bases each). Germline CDR1 MGHRA, CDR2 YSYEKL. There are 14 residues in the CDR3. Trimming took off 3 bases at V and 6 bases at J, with 15 bases between the two ends. CDR3 bases: TGCGCCAGCAGCCAGGGGGGGGCAGGGGGCGAGCAGTACTTC. It codes for CASSQGGAGGEQYF.

This clonotype appeared a few times. This chain joins TRBV21-1 and TRBJ2-7; no check of the table's D call, TRBD1, against the DNA was made. TRBV21-1 is a recognized pseudogene. The CDR3 consists of 11 residues. The CDR3 nucleotides read TGTGCCAGCAGACAGGAACGAGAGCAGTACGTC. Its translation: CASRQEREQYV.

J is TRBJ2-3 and V is TRBV7-3; 7 nucleotides match TRBD2. V trimming: 2 bases; J trimming: 8 bases; junction bases outside the gene matches: 13. This CDR3 has 16 amino acids. The germline V gene has CDR1 SGHTA and CDR2 FQGTGA. CDR3 amino acids: CASSLALAPSKGTQYF. The CDR3, as DNA: TGTGCCAGCAGCTTAGCACTAGCGCCCTCGAAGGGTACGCAGTATTTT.

The chain is built from TRBV9 and TRBJ2-3; 7 bases are a match to TRBD2. Germline V CDR1 and CDR2: SGDLS, YYNGEE. The CDR3 has 16 amino acids. Trimming at V came to 4 bases and at J to 2 bases, leaving 10 bases not matched to a gene. The CDR3 loop reads CASSPHHSGNTDTQYF. In DNA form, the CDR3 reads TGTGCCAGCAGCCCACACCACAGCGGGAACACAGATACGCAGTATTTT. Drawing the rest from reference TRBV9 and TRBJ2-3, the complete variable domain is DSGVTQTPKHLITATGQRVTLRCSPRSGDLSVYWYQQSLDQGLQFLIQYYNGEERAKGNILERFSAQQFPDLHSELNLSSLELGDSALYFCASSPHHSGNTDTQYFGPGTRLTVL.